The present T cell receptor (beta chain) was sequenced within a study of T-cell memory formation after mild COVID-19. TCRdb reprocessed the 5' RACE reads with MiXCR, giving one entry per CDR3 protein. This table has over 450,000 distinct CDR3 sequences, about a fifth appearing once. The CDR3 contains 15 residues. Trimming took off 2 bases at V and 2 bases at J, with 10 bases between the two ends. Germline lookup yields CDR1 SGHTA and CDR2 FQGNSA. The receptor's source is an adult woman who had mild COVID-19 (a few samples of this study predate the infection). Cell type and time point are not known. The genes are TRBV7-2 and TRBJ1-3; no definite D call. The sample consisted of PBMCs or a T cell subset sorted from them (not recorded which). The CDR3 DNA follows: TGTGCCAGCAGCTTAAGTCCCCCCCCTGGAAACACCATATATTTT. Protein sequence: CASSLSPPPGNTIYF.